This T cell receptor (beta chain) is drawn from a study of naive and memory T cell subsets. Findings of the study overall: A few larger clonotypes appeared in naive repertoires, especially CD8, possibly memory cells re-expressing CD45RA. From naive to CM, EM and EMRA, diversity decreased and Gini increased.

Two oligonucleotides, mixed equimolar, formed the beta constant-region primer covering TRBC1 and TRBC2. Nested alpha and beta constant-region primers with the SP2 primer drove four PCR rounds on ligated cDNA. TCRdb processed the UMI-ligation and nested PCR reads anew with MiXCR; each CDR3 protein has one entry. This sample has roughly 140,000 distinct CDR3 sequences, with 15% to 20% found just once. This CDR3 is built from 15 residues. Germline CDR1 reads MGHDK; CDR2 reads SYGVNS. Trimming took off 1 base at V and 2 bases at J, with 9 bases between the two ends. This clonotype was found a few times. Antigen specificity is unknown.

The V and J genes are TRBV25-1 and TRBJ2-1; D gene ambiguous. The source material was naive CD8+ T cells from blood. The TCR originated in a human donor in good health. CDR3 protein: CASSEFGGAYNEQFF. The CDR3 DNA sequence: TGTGCCAGCAGTGAATTCGGCGGTGCCTACAATGAGCAGTTCTTC. Variable domain in full (rest from reference TRBV25-1 and TRBJ2-1): EADIYQTPRYLVIGTGKKITLECSQTMGHDKMYWYQQDPGMELHLIHYSYGVNSTEKGDLSSESTVSRIRTEHFPLTLESARPSHTSQYLCASSEFGGAYNEQFFGPGTRLTVL.